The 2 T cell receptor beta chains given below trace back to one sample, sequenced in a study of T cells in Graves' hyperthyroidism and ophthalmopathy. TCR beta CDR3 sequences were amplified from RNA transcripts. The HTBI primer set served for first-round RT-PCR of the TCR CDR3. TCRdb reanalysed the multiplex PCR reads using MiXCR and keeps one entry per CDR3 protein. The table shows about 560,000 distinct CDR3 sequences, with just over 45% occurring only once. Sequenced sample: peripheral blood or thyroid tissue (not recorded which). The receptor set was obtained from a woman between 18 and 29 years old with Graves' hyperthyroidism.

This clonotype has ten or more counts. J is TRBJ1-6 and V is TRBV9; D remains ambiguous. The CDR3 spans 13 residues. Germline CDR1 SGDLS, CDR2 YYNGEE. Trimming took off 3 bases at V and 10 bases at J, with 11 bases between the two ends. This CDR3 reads CASSGPVGSPLHF. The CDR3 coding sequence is TGTGCCAGCAGCGGCCCAGTGGGGTCACCCCTCCACTTT.

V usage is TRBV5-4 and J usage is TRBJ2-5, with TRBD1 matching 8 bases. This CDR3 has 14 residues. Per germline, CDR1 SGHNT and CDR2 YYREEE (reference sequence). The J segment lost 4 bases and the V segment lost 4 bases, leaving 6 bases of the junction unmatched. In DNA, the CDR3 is TGTGCCAGCAGCGTGGCTGACAGGGGAGAGACCCAGTACTTC. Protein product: CASSVADRGETQYF.